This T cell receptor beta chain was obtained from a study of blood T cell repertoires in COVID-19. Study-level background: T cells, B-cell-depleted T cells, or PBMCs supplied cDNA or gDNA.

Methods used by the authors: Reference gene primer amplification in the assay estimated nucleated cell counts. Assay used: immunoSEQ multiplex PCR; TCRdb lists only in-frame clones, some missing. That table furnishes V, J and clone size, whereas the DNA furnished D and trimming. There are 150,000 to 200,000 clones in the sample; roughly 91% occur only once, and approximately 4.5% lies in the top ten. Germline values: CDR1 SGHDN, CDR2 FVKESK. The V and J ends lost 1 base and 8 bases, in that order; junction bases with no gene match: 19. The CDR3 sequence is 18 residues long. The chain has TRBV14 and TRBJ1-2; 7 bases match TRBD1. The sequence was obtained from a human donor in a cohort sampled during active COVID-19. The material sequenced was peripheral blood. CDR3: CASSQGQGKALVYGGYTF. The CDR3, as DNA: TGTGCCAGCAGCCAAGGACAGGGTAAGGCCCTGGTCTATGGAGGCTACACCTTC.